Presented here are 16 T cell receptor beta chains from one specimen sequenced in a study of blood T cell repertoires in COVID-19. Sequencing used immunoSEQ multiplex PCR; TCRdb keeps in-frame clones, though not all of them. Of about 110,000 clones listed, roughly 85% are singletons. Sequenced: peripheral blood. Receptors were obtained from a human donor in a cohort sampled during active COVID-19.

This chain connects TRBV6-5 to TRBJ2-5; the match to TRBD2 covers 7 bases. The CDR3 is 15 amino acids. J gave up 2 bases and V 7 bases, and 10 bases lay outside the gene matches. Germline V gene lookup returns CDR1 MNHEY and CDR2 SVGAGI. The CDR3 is CASNGGGTAQETQYF. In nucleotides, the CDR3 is TGTGCCAGCAATGGGGGGGGGACGGCTCAAGAGACCCAGTACTTC.

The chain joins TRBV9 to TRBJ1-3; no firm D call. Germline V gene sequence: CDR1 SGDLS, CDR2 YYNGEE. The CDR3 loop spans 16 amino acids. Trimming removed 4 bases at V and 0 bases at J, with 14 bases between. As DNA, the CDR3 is TGTGCCAGCAGCCCCCCGGCGGAGCTCTCTGGAAACACCATATATTTT. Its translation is CASSPPAELSGNTIYF.

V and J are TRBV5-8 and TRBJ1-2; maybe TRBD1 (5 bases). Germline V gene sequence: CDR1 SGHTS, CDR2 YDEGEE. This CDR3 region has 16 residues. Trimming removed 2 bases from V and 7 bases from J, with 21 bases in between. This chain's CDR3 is CASSFKGQGLILGYTF. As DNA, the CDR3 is TGTGCCAGCAGCTTCAAGGGCCAGGGTTTGATCCTTGGCTACACCTTC.

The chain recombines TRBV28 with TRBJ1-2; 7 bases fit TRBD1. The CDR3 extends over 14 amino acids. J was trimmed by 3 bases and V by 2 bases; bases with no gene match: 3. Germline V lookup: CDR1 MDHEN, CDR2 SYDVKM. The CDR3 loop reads CASSLGTADYGYTF. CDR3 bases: TGTGCCAGCAGTTTAGGGACAGCGGACTATGGCTACACCTTC.

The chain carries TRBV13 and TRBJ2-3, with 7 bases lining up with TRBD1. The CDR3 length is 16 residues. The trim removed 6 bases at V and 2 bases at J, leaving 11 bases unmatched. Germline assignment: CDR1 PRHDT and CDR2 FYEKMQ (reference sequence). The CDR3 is CASSRRTGASTDTQYF. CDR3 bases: TGTGCCAGCAGTCGACGGACAGGAGCCTCCACAGATACGCAGTATTTT.

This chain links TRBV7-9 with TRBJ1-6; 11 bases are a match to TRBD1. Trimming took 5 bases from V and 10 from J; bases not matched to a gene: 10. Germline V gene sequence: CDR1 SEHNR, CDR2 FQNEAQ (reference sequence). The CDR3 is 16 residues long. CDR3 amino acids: CASSGQGARGASPLHF. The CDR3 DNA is TGTGCCAGCAGCGGACAGGGGGCGAGAGGTGCATCACCCCTCCACTTT.

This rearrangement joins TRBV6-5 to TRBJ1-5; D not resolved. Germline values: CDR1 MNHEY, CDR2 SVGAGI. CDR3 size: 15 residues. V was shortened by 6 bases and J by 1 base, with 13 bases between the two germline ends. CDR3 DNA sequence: TGTGCCAGCAGCTCGGGGTCTGGGAGCAATCAGCCCCAGCATTTT. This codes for CASSSGSGSNQPQHF.

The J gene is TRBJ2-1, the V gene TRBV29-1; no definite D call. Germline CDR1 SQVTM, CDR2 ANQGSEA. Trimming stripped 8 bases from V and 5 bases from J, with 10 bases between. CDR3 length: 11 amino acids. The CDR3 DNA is TGCAGCCCGACTGAAAACAATGAGCAGTTCTTC. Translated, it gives CSPTENNEQFF.

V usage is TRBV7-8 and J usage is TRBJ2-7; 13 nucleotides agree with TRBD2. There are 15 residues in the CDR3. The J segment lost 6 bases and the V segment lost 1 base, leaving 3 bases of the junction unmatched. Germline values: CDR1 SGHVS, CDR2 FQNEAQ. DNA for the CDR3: TGTGCCAGCAGCTTAGGGGGACTAGCGGGATCCGAGCAGTACTTC. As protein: CASSLGGLAGSEQYF.

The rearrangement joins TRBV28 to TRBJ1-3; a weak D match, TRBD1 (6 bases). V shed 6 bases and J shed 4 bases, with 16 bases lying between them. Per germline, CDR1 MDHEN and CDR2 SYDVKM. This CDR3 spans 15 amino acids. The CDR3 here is CASRVQGSHGNTIYF. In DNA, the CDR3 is TGTGCCAGCAGAGTACAGGGCTCCCACGGAAACACCATATATTTT.

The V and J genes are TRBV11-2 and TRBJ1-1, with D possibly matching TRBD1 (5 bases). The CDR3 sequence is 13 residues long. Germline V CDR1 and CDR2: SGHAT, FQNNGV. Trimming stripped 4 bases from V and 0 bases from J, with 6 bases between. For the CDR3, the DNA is TGTGCCAGCAGCTGGGGCGTGAACACTGAAGCTTTCTTT. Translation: CASSWGVNTEAFF.

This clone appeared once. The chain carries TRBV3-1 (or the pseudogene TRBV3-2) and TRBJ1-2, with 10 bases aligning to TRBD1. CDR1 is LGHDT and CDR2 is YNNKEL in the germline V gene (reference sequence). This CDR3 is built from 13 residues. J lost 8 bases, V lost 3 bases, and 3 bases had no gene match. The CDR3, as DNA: TGTGCCAGCAGCCACGGGACAGGGGAAGGCTACACCTTC. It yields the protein CASSHGTGEGYTF.

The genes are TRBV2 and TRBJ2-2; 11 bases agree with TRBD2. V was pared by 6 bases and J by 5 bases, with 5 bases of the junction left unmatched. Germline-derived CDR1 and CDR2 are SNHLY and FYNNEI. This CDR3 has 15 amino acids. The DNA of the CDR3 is TGTGCCAGCAGGGGACTAGCGGTCGTGACCGGGGAGCTGTTTTTT. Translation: CASRGLAVVTGELFF.

CDR3 DNA: TGTGCCAGCTCACCACCGGCCTCTGGGGCCAACGTCCTGACTTTC. Translation gives CASSPPASGANVLTF. The chain is built from TRBV18 and TRBJ2-6, with D uncertain. CDR1 KGHSH and CDR2 LQKENI come from the germline V gene. The CDR3 has 15 amino acids. V was clipped by 0 bases and J by 0 bases, with 3 bases between them.

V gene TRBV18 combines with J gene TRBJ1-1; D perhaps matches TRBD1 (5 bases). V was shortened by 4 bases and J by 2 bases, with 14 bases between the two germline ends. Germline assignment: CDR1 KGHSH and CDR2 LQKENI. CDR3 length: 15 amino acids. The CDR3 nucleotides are TGTGCCAGCTCACGGGAGGGTAGGGGAAACACTGAAGCTTTCTTT. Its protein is CASSREGRGNTEAFF. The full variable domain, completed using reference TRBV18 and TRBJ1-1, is NAGVMQNPRHLVRRRGQEARLRCSPMKGHSHVYWYRQLPEEGLKFMVYLQKENIIDESGMPKERFSAEFPKEGPSILRIQQVVRGDSAAYFCASSREGRGNTEAFFGQGTRLTVV.

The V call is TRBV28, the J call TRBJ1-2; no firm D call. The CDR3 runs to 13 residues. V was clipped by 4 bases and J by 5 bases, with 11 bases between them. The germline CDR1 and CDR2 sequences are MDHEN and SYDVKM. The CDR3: CASSSGAEYGYTF. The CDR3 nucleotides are TGTGCCAGCAGTTCTGGTGCGGAATATGGCTACACCTTC.